Listed below are T cell receptor beta chains from one sample, sequenced in a study of regulatory and conventional T cells in RAG deficiency. Measured with immunoSEQ multiplex PCR; TCRdb has only the in-frame clones, and not every one. This table holds over 45,000 clones, approximately 90% found once. This same sample was also part of a study on regulatory T cells.

Specimen: CD4+ effector T cells sorted from blood. The receptors shown here come from a human donor in good health. Both conserved end residues are part of each CDR3. D genes are given only for firm matches. The listing skips clone size in some rows; elsewhere it reads once, few, many or a size class.

d_call: TRBD1; v_call: TRBV5-1; clone_size: -; j_call: TRBJ1-1; cdr3_aa: CASSTGTAYGTEAFF; cdr3_nt: TGCGCCAGCAGCACAGGGACAGCCTACGGCACTGAAGCTTTCTTT
d_call: -; v_call: TRBV10-1; clone_size: -; j_call: TRBJ1-6; cdr3_aa: CASSEGGNNSPLHF; cdr3_nt: TGCGCCAGCAGTGAGGGGGGGAATAATTCACCCCTCCACTTT
d_call: -; v_call: TRBV5-1; clone_size: once; j_call: TRBJ2-2; cdr3_aa: CASSFRDGNTGELFF; cdr3_nt: TGCGCCAGCAGCTTTAGGGACGGGAACACCGGGGAGCTGTTTTTT
d_call: TRBD1; v_call: TRBV11-2; clone_size: -; j_call: TRBJ2-7; cdr3_aa: CASSPYRGEQYF; cdr3_nt: TGTGCCAGCAGCCCCTACAGGGGCGAGCAGTACTTC
d_call: TRBD1; v_call: TRBV29-1; clone_size: -; j_call: TRBJ2-6; cdr3_aa: CSVTDRAGANVLTF; cdr3_nt: TGCAGCGTTACGGACAGGGCTGGGGCCAACGTCCTGACTTTC
d_call: TRBD1; v_call: TRBV7-3; clone_size: -; j_call: TRBJ1-2; cdr3_aa: CASSSQPAGTEIGYTF; cdr3_nt: TGTGCCAGCAGCTCCCAGCCCGCCGGGACAGAGATAGGCTACACCTTC
d_call: -; v_call: TRBV6-5; clone_size: -; j_call: TRBJ1-5; cdr3_aa: CASEGYSNQPQHF; cdr3_nt: TGTGCCAGCGAGGGATATAGCAATCAGCCCCAGCATTTT
d_call: -; v_call: TRBV28; clone_size: -; j_call: TRBJ1-1; cdr3_aa: CASSLPGVTEAFF; cdr3_nt: TGTGCCAGCAGTTTACCGGGGGTCACTGAAGCTTTCTTT
d_call: -; v_call: TRBV11-1; clone_size: -; j_call: TRBJ1-1; cdr3_aa: CASSLGEGLEAFF; cdr3_nt: TGTGCCAGCAGCCTCGGAGAGGGGCTAGAAGCTTTCTTT
d_call: TRBD2; v_call: TRBV6-1; clone_size: -; j_call: TRBJ2-3; cdr3_aa: CASGASGGVAQYF; cdr3_nt: TGTGCCAGCGGCGCTAGCGGGGGGGTCGCGCAGTATTTT
d_call: TRBD2; v_call: TRBV7-2; clone_size: few; j_call: TRBJ2-3; cdr3_aa: CASSLGGGASDTQYF; cdr3_nt: TGTGCCAGCAGCTTAGGCGGGGGGGCCTCAGATACGCAGTATTTT
d_call: -; v_call: TRBV5-1; clone_size: -; j_call: TRBJ1-5; cdr3_aa: CASSLAGSRNQPQHF; cdr3_nt: TGCGCCAGCAGCTTGGCCGGGTCTCGCAATCAGCCCCAGCATTTT
d_call: TRBD2; v_call: TRBV19; clone_size: -; j_call: TRBJ2-1; cdr3_aa: CASRQGTSGNNEQFF; cdr3_nt: TGTGCCAGTAGACAGGGGACTAGCGGTAACAATGAGCAGTTCTTC
d_call: -; v_call: TRBV18; clone_size: -; j_call: TRBJ2-3; cdr3_aa: CASSPGLGADTQYF; cdr3_nt: TGTGCCAGCTCACCCGGACTGGGGGCAGATACGCAGTATTTT
d_call: -; v_call: TRBV28; clone_size: -; j_call: TRBJ1-2; cdr3_aa: CASSVLTTGYGYTF; cdr3_nt: TGTGCCAGCAGTGTCCTAACAACAGGGTATGGCTACACCTTC
d_call: -; v_call: TRBV19; clone_size: -; j_call: TRBJ2-7; cdr3_aa: CASSDVRGDEQYF; cdr3_nt: TGTGCCAGTAGTGACGTCAGGGGCGACGAGCAGTACTTC
d_call: TRBD2; v_call: TRBV2; clone_size: -; j_call: TRBJ2-2; cdr3_aa: CASWEGRGGELFF; cdr3_nt: TGTGCCAGCTGGGAGGGTAGGGGCGGGGAGCTGTTTTTT
d_call: -; v_call: TRBV10-1; clone_size: once; j_call: TRBJ2-3; cdr3_aa: CAGSEYGVQDTQYF; cdr3_nt: TGCGCCGGCAGTGAGTATGGGGTTCAAGATACGCAGTATTTT
d_call: -; v_call: TRBV5-1; clone_size: -; j_call: TRBJ2-3; cdr3_aa: CASSLAKLSLADTQYF; cdr3_nt: TGCGCCAGCAGCTTGGCCAAATTAAGTTTGGCAGATACGCAGTATTTT
d_call: TRBD1; v_call: TRBV5-1; clone_size: -; j_call: TRBJ2-7; cdr3_aa: CASSSGTGGSYEQYF; cdr3_nt: TGCGCCAGCAGCTCCGGGACAGGGGGGTCCTACGAGCAGTACTTC